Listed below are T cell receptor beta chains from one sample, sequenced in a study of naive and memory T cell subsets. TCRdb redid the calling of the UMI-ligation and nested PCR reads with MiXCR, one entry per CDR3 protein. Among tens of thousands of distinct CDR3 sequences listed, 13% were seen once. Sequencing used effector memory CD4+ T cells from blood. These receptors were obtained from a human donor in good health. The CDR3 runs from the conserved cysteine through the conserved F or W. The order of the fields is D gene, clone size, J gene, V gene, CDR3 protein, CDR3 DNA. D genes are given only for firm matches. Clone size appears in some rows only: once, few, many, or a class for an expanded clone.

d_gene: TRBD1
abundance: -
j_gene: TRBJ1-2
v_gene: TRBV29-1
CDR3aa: CSVAQGADYTF
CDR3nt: TGCAGCGTTGCACAGGGGGCCGACTACACCTTC

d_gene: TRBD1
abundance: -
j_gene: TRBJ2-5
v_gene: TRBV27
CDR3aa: CASRRTGVVGGKETQYF
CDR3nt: TGTGCCAGCAGGAGGACAGGGGTCGTGGGGGGTAAAGAGACCCAGTACTTC

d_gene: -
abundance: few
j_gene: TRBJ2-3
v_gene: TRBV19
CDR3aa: CASSAQQADTQYF
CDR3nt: TGTGCCAGTAGTGCGCAACAGGCAGATACGCAGTATTTT

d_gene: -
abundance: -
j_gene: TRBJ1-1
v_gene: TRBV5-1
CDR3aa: CASSSRGGAGEAFF
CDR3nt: TGCGCCAGCAGCTCCCGGGGGGGGGCTGGTGAAGCTTTCTTT

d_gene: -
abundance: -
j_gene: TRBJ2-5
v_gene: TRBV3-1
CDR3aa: CASSQEGGEETQYF
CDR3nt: TGTGCCAGCAGCCAAGAAGGGGGGGAAGAGACCCAGTACTTC

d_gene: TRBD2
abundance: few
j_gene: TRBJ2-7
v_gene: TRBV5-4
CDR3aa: CASSLAGGSGSYEQYF
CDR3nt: TGTGCCAGCAGCTTGGCCGGCGGTAGCGGGAGCTACGAGCAGTACTTC

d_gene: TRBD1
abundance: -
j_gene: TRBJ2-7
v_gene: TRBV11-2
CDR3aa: CASSLTGRVNEQYF
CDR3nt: TGTGCCAGCAGCTTGACAGGGAGAGTGAACGAGCAGTACTTC

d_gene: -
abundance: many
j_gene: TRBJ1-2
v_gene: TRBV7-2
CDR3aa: CASSLVAGNGYTF
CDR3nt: TGTGCCAGCAGCTTAGTTGCCGGAAATGGCTACACCTTC

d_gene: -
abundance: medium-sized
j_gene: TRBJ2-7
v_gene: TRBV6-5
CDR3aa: CASSYGGARTYEQYF
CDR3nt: TGTGCCAGCAGTTACGGGGGGGCCAGAACCTACGAGCAGTACTTC

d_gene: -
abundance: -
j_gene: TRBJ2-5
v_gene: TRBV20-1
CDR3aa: CSAWWEETQYF
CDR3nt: TGCAGCGCCTGGTGGGAAGAGACCCAGTACTTC

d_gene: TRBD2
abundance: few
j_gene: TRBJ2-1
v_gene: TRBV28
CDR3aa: CASRHLGTSGYNEQFF
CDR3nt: TGTGCCAGCAGGCACCTCGGGACTAGCGGCTACAATGAGCAGTTCTTC

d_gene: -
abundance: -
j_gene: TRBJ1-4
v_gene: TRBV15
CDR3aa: CATSRAGGYHNEKLFF
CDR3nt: TGTGCCACCAGCAGAGCAGGAGGGTATCATAATGAAAAACTGTTTTTT

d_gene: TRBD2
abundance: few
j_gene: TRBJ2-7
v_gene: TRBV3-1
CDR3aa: CASSPRGAGELGQYF
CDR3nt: TGTGCCAGCAGCCCTCGTGGAGCGGGAGAACTGGGGCAGTACTTC

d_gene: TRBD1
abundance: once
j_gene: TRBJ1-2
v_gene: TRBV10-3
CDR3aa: CAIQETGGFRGYTF
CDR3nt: TGTGCCATCCAAGAGACAGGGGGCTTTCGTGGCTACACCTTC

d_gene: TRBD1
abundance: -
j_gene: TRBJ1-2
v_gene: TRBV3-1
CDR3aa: CASSLQGRGNYGYTF
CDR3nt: TGTGCCAGCAGCCTACAGGGGAGAGGGAACTATGGCTACACCTTC

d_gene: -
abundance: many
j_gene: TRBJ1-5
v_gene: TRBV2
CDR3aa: CASSTAGRDNQPQHF
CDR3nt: TGTGCCAGCAGTACCGCGGGACGCGACAATCAGCCCCAGCATTTT

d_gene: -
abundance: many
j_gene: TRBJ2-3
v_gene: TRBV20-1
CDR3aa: CSAPRFGSGITDTQYF
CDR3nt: TGCAGTGCTCCTCGATTCGGGAGTGGAATCACAGATACGCAGTATTTT

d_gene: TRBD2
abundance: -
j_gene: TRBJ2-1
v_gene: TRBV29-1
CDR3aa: CLAQGGAGSNEQFF
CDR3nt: TGTTTGGCGCAGGGTGGAGCGGGAAGCAATGAGCAGTTCTTC

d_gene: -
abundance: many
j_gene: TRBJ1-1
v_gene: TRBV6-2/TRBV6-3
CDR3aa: CASSRSYPNTEAFF
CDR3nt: TGTGCCAGCAGTCGATCGTACCCGAACACTGAAGCTTTCTTT

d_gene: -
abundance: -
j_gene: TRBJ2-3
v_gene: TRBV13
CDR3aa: CASSLVGRLSADTQYF
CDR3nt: TGTGCCAGCAGCTTAGTAGGAAGGCTATCGGCAGATACGCAGTATTTT

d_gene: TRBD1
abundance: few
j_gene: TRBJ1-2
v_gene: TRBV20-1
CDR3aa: CSAREEGGAALLYGYTF
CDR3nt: TGCAGTGCTAGAGAGGAAGGGGGCGCCGCCTTATTATATGGCTACACCTTC

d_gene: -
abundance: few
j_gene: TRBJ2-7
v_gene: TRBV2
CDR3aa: CASSQLAVTYEQYF
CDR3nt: TGTGCCAGCAGTCAGCTAGCTGTTACCTACGAGCAGTACTTC

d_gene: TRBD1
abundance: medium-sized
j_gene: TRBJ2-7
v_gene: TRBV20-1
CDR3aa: CSAQSRDRGSYEQYF
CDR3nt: TGCAGTGCCCAGAGCCGGGACAGGGGGAGCTACGAGCAGTACTTC

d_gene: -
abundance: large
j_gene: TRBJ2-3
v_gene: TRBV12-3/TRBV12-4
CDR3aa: CASASGGITDTQYF
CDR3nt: TGTGCCAGCGCCTCCGGAGGGATCACAGATACGCAGTATTTT

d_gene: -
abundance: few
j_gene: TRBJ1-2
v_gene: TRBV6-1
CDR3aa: CASSEMTGGPGGYTF
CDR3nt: TGTGCCAGCAGTGAAATGACGGGGGGGCCGGGTGGCTACACCTTC

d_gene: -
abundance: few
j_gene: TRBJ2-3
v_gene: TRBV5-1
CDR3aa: CASSLRQAVDTQYF
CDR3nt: TGCGCCAGCAGCTTGAGACAGGCCGTGGATACGCAGTATTTT

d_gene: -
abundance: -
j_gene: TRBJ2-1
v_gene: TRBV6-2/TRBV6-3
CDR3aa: CASRPAGPYNEQFF
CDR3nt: TGTGCCAGCAGGCCAGCGGGTCCGTACAATGAGCAGTTCTTC

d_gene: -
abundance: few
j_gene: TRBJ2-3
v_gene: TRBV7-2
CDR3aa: CASILSGYASTDTQYF
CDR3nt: TGTGCCAGCATCCTTAGTGGATATGCTAGCACAGATACGCAGTATTTT

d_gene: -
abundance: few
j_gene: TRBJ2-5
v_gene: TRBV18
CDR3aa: CASSPLGLETQYF
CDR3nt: TGTGCCAGCTCACCACTGGGTTTGGAGACCCAGTACTTC

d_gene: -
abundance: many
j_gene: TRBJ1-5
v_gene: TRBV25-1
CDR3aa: CASSAGTQPQHF
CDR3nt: TGTGCCAGCAGTGCAGGGACTCAGCCCCAGCATTTT

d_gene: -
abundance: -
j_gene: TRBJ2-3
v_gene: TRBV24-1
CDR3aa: CATTDQNTDTQYF
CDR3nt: TGTGCCACCACCGACCAGAACACAGATACGCAGTATTTT

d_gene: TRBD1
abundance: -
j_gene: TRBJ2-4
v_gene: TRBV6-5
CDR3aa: CASARGLGNIQYF
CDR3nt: TGTGCCAGCGCCAGGGGGCTCGGGAACATTCAGTACTTC

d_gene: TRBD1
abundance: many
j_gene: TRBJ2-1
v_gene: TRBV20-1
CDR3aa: CSARGQGNFAYNEQFF
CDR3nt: TGCAGTGCTAGGGGACAGGGGAACTTCGCCTACAATGAGCAGTTCTTC

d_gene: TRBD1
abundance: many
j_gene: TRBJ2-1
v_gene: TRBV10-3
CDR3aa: CAISGGQGGTVEQFF
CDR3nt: TGTGCCATCAGTGGAGGGCAAGGGGGCACGGTTGAGCAGTTCTTC

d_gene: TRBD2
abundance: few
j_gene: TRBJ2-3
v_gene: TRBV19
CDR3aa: CASSMGLAGPKLSDTQYF
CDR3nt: TGTGCCAGTAGTATGGGACTAGCGGGACCCAAGTTATCGGATACGCAGTATTTT

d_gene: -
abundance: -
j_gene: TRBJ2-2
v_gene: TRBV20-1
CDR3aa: CSAPDGARTGELFF
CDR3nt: TGCAGTGCCCCTGACGGGGCTCGAACCGGGGAGCTGTTTTTT

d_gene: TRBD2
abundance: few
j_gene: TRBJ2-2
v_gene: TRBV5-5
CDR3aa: CASSGTSGDTGELFF
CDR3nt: TGTGCCAGCTCCGGGACTAGCGGGGACACCGGGGAGCTGTTTTTT